The 17 T cell receptor beta chains reported below all come from one sample, sequenced in a study of shared clonotypes between healthy human individuals. Clones were sequenced by immunoSEQ multiplex PCR, and TCRdb holds only the in-frame ones, with some missing. Altogether about 730,000 clones are present, over 55% being singletons, with the ten largest covering approximately 2%. Sequencing input: memory CD4+ T cells sorted from blood. Subset meaning: CD45RA-negative fraction. The receptors shown here come from a woman in her 30s in good health.

The V and J genes are TRBV6-6 and TRBJ1-3; D is undetermined. The germline CDR1 and CDR2 sequences are MNHNY and SVGAGI (reference sequence). CDR3 length equals 13 residues. Trimming removed 8 bases at V and 0 bases at J, with 8 bases between. The DNA of the CDR3 is TGTGCCAGCGCGCAGAGCTCTGGAAACACCATATATTTT. It yields the protein CASAQSSGNTIYF.

The chain combines TRBV5-6 with TRBJ1-5, with 8 bases matching TRBD1. In germline, CDR1 is SGHDT, CDR2 YYEEEE. V was clipped by 4 bases and J by 4 bases; unmatched bases: 7. The CDR3 is 15 amino acids. The CDR3 loop is CASSMDRAPNQPQHF. The CDR3 DNA reads as TGTGCCAGCAGCATGGACAGGGCCCCAAATCAGCCCCAGCATTTT.

The chain recombines TRBV7-2 with TRBJ1-1; tentatively, D is TRBD1 (6 bases). The CDR3 runs 13 residues. Germline lookup yields CDR1 SGHTA and CDR2 FQGNSA. V was clipped by 6 bases and J by 5 bases, with 13 bases between them. The CDR3 is CASRGGVNTEAFF. CDR3 sequence (DNA): TGTGCCAGCAGAGGGGGGGTAAATACTGAAGCTTTCTTT.

The genes are TRBV6-5 and TRBJ1-5; no reliable D call. The CDR3 contains 13 residues. V shed 0 bases and J shed 6 bases, with 6 bases lying between them. Germline V gives CDR1 MNHEY, CDR2 SVGAGI. This CDR3 reads CASSYSFLQPQHF. Written as DNA, the CDR3 is TGTGCCAGCAGTTACTCGTTCCTTCAGCCCCAGCATTTT.

J is TRBJ2-1 and V is TRBV25-1, with TRBD2 matching over 7 bases. J was trimmed by 0 bases and V by 7 bases; bases with no gene match: 12. Germline V gene lookup returns CDR1 MGHDK and CDR2 SYGVNS. The length of the CDR3 is 17 residues. The DNA of the CDR3 is TGTGCCAGCACCCGTTCATCGGGAGGTGGCTCCTACAATGAGCAGTTCTTC. Protein: CASTRSSGGGSYNEQFF.

A note on this clone: Other DNA sequences from this sample encode an identical CDR3 as well. The chain has TRBV5-1 and TRBJ2-1; D possibly corresponds to TRBD2 (6 bases). The CDR3 totals 15 residues. V was clipped by 1 base and J by 4 bases, with 12 bases between them. From germline, CDR1 is SGHRS and CDR2 YFSETQ. As DNA, the CDR3 is TGCGCCAGCAGCTTGAGTTCCGGGGGTTACAATGAGCAGTTCTTC. Translated, it gives CASSLSSGGYNEQFF.

This clone appeared a single time. CDR3 nucleotide sequence: TGTGCCAGTATGGACCAGGGGAGGAATGAAAAACTGTTTTTT. Protein: CASMDQGRNEKLFF. This sequence joins TRBV6-6 and TRBJ1-4; D is possibly TRBD1 (6 bases). Trimming shortened V by 9 bases and J by 5 bases, and 16 bases separated the two germline ends. Germline lookup yields CDR1 MNHNY and CDR2 SVGAGI (reference sequence). The CDR3 spans 14 residues.

This clone was picked up one time. The V and J genes are TRBV5-1 and TRBJ2-1; 8 nucleotides agree with TRBD2. The V segment lost 0 bases and the J segment 7 bases; nucleotides outside the gene matches: 12. CDR1 is SGHRS and CDR2 is YFSETQ in the germline V gene. The CDR3 extends over 17 amino acids. The CDR3 protein is CASSLAPRSGSINEQFF. CDR3 coding DNA: TGCGCCAGCAGCTTGGCCCCCCGGAGCGGGAGTATTAATGAGCAGTTCTTC.

The V and J genes are TRBV7-2 and TRBJ1-1; D is perhaps TRBD1 (6 bases). CDR3 length equals 16 residues. Between the trimmed V and J ends, which lost 5 bases and 2 bases, there was a span of 18 bases. Germline assignment: CDR1 SGHTA and CDR2 FQGNSA. CDR3 in amino acids: CASSPHSPGANTEAFF. DNA for the CDR3: TGTGCCAGCAGCCCGCACTCCCCGGGGGCCAACACTGAAGCTTTCTTT.

J is TRBJ2-3 and V is TRBV27; TRBD1 or TRBD2 may be the D gene (5 bases each). Trimming removed 3 bases from V and 6 bases from J, with 16 bases in between. There are 15 residues in the CDR3. CDR1 is MNHEY, CDR2 SMNVEV, per germline (reference sequence). The CDR3 nucleotides read TGTGCCAGCAGTTTTGTATGGGGGTCCAGGGATACGCAGTATTTT. It encodes CASSFVWGSRDTQYF.

This clone was observed a few times. The J gene is TRBJ2-3, the V gene TRBV7-3; TRBD1 is a possible D gene (5 bases). This CDR3 has 13 amino acids. The V gene lost 5 bases and the J gene lost 4 bases, with 10 bases spanning the gap. CDR1 is SGHTA and CDR2 is FQGTGA in the germline V gene. CDR3 nucleotides: TGTGCCAGCAGCGTTTCAGGGTCAGATACGCAGTATTTT. As protein: CASSVSGSDTQYF.

The chain recombines TRBV28 with TRBJ2-7, with D possibly matching TRBD2 (6 bases). The germline gives CDR1 MDHEN, CDR2 SYDVKM. CDR3 size: 17 residues. V shed 3 bases and J shed 3 bases, with 21 bases lying between them. Here the CDR3 reads CASSFSTTYSGIYEQYF. DNA of the CDR3: TGTGCCAGCAGTTTCTCCACAACCTATAGCGGTATCTACGAGCAGTACTTC.

The chain combines TRBV6-5 with TRBJ1-2; 9 bases match TRBD1. The CDR3 is made up of 13 amino acids. J was trimmed by 4 bases and V by 5 bases; bases with no gene match: 2. The germline gives CDR1 MNHEY, CDR2 SVGAGI. The CDR3 DNA is TGTGCCAGCAGTCCGACAGGGGGCTATGGCTACACCTTC. It is translated as CASSPTGGYGYTF.

Here the CDR3 reads CASIAGREQYF. CDR3 DNA sequence: TGTGCCAGCATCGCGGGGCGCGAGCAGTACTTC. V and J are TRBV5-6 and TRBJ2-7, with D perhaps TRBD2 (6 bases). This CDR3 is built from 11 residues. The V and J ends lost 6 bases and 6 bases respectively, with 10 bases between them. Germline CDR1 is SGHDT and CDR2 is YYEEEE.

This chain uses TRBV29-1 with TRBJ1-2; weak D call: TRBD1 (6 bases). The length of the CDR3 is 12 residues. The V end was cut by 2 bases, the J end by 8 bases, with 12 bases between. The germline V gene has CDR1 SQVTM and CDR2 ANQGSEA. Written as DNA, the CDR3 is TGCAGCGTTGAAATGGCAGGGGAAGGCTACACCTTC. This codes for CSVEMAGEGYTF.

The chain links TRBV15 to TRBJ2-5; 7 positions match TRBD2. Germline assignment: CDR1 LNHNV and CDR2 YYDKDF (reference sequence). This CDR3 region has 15 residues. V dropped 0 bases and J dropped 4; count of bases not matched to a gene: 5. The CDR3 is CATSRDLGRGETQYF. The CDR3 DNA reads TGTGCCACCAGCAGAGATCTGGGGAGGGGAGAGACCCAGTACTTC.

As to this clone: Other nucleotide sequences from this sample produce the same CDR3. This chain uses TRBV28 with TRBJ2-5; D is uncertain. This CDR3 is built from 14 residues. Germline V gene lookup returns CDR1 MDHEN and CDR2 SYDVKM. V lost 3 bases to trimming and J lost 2 bases, with 10 bases between them. The CDR3 region has the DNA TGTGCCAGCAGTTTCAGATCGCCACAAGAGACCCAGTACTTC. Translation gives CASSFRSPQETQYF.